The 19 T cell receptor beta chains listed next were all sequenced from one sample in a study of PD-L1 blockade in urothelial cancer. Only in-frame clones appear in the TCRdb table, and some are missing; sequencing was by immunoSEQ multiplex PCR. The table shows about 43,000 clones, with roughly 80% occurring only once. As to time point: peripheral blood 6 weeks after treatment start. Sample: PBMCs, taken around atezolizumab (anti-PD-L1) treatment. The receptors were sampled from a man in his sixties with urothelial cancer.

The chain uses TRBV19 and TRBJ2-4; weak D call: TRBD1 (7 bases). Trimming removed 5 bases at V and 1 base at J, with 15 bases between. Germline CDR1 is LNHDA and CDR2 is SQIVND (reference sequence). The CDR3 contains 16 residues. CDR3 DNA sequence: TGTGCCAGTAGTCTTCTGGAGGGGGCGGCCAAAAACATTCAGTACTTC. Translation gives CASSLLEGAAKNIQYF.

CDR3 sequence reads: CASSLDSSTDTQYF. CDR3 nucleotide sequence: TGTGCCAGCAGCTTGGACAGTAGCACAGATACGCAGTATTTT. This chain uses TRBV7-2 with TRBJ2-3; D possibly corresponds to TRBD1 (6 bases). The CDR3 has 14 amino acids. Per germline, CDR1 SGHTA and CDR2 FQGNSA. V was trimmed by 3 bases and J by 0 bases, leaving 7 bases between them.

This clone was recorded once. V is TRBV5-1 and J is TRBJ1-6; TRBD1 aligns across 9 bases. This CDR3 has 17 residues. Germline V gives CDR1 SGHRS, CDR2 YFSETQ. V lost 3 bases and J lost 3; bases outside the gene matches: 7. In DNA form, the CDR3 reads TGCGCCAGCAGCTCGCGGGACAGGGTGGTCTATAATTCACCCCTCCACTTT. It encodes CASSSRDRVVYNSPLHF.

The chain recombines TRBV2 with TRBJ2-7; 8 bases are a match to TRBD1. Germline V gene sequence: CDR1 SNHLY, CDR2 FYNNEI. CDR3 size: 13 residues. Trimming at V came to 8 bases and at J to 5 bases, leaving 8 bases not matched to a gene. CDR3 DNA: TGTGCCAGCGGCGACAGGGGACGAAACGAGCAGTACTTC. It translates to CASGDRGRNEQYF. Full variable domain (outside the CDR3, taken from reference TRBV2 and TRBJ2-7): EPEVTQTPSHQVTQMGQEVILRCVPISNHLYFYWYRQILGQKVEFLVSFYNNEISEKSEIFDDQFSVERPDGSNFTLKIRSTKLEDSAMYFCASGDRGRNEQYFGPGTRLTVT.

The CDR3 here is CASSIGGVNQPQHF. In DNA form, the CDR3 reads TGTGCCAGCAGCATCGGGGGTGTTAATCAGCCCCAGCATTTT. The J gene is TRBJ1-5, the V gene TRBV5-4, with D possibly matching TRBD1 (5 bases). V gave up 4 bases and J gave up 4 bases, with 12 bases separating them. CDR1 is SGHNT, CDR2 YYREEE, per germline (reference sequence). The CDR3 spans 14 residues.

The chain carries TRBV7-2 and TRBJ1-3; D not certain. Germline-derived CDR1 and CDR2 are SGHTA and FQGNSA. CDR3 size: 14 residues. Trimming left V 5 bases short and J 3 bases short, with 11 bases between. For the CDR3, the DNA is TGTGCCAGCAGCCCGCCGGGAGTTGGAAACACCATATATTTT. Translation gives CASSPPGVGNTIYF.

The chain combines TRBV2 with TRBJ2-5, with a possible D match to TRBD1 (6 bases). Germline V lookup: CDR1 SNHLY, CDR2 FYNNEI. With 7 bases removed from V and 5 bases from J, the gap between germline ends came to 20 bases. The CDR3 has 15 residues. CDR3 coding DNA: TGTGCCAGCAACTCCTGGGGGCAGGGTGGGGAGACCCAGTACTTC. As protein: CASNSWGQGGETQYF. Drawing the rest from reference TRBV2 and TRBJ2-5, the complete variable domain is EPEVTQTPSHQVTQMGQEVILRCVPISNHLYFYWYRQILGQKVEFLVSFYNNEISEKSEIFDDQFSVERPDGSNFTLKIRSTKLEDSAMYFCASNSWGQGGETQYFGPGTRLLVL.

The chain carries TRBV6-1 and TRBJ2-7; D may be TRBD2 (6 bases). Trimming pared 6 bases from V and 5 bases from J, leaving 14 bases between. The CDR3 covers 13 residues. Germline lookup yields CDR1 MNHNS and CDR2 SASEGT. The CDR3 sequence: CASRLSGVDEQYF. DNA of the CDR3: TGTGCCAGCAGACTGTCGGGGGTGGACGAGCAGTACTTC.

The V gene is TRBV9, the J gene TRBJ2-3; 11 nucleotides agree with TRBD2. V lost 0 bases, J lost 4 bases, and 13 bases stayed unmatched. The CDR3 runs 19 residues. From germline, CDR1 is SGDLS and CDR2 YYNGEE. DNA of the CDR3: TGTGCCAGCAGCGTAGGTAGCGGGGGGGCCCGTTGGTTTGCAGATACGCAGTATTTT. Translation gives CASSVGSGGARWFADTQYF.

The rearrangement links TRBV18 to TRBJ1-1, with 8 bases fitting TRBD1. Germline CDR1 KGHSH, CDR2 LQKENI. After removal of 3 bases from V and 4 bases from J, the junction contained 4 bases not matched to a gene. The CDR3 sequence is 14 residues long. As DNA, the CDR3 is TGTGCCAGCTCACCTGGGACAGGCGGCACTGAAGCTTTCTTT. Amino acids: CASSPGTGGTEAFF.

The gene calls are TRBV7-9 and TRBJ2-5, with TRBD1 as a possible D gene (6 bases). The germline V and J ends were trimmed by 5 bases and 1 base, with 11 bases remaining between them. The CDR3 runs to 14 residues. Germline CDR1 reads SEHNR; CDR2 reads FQNEAQ (reference sequence). As DNA, the CDR3 is TGTGCCAGCAGCCCACCGACAGGCCAAGAGACCCAGTACTTC. This gives the protein CASSPPTGQETQYF. The full variable domain, completed using reference TRBV7-9 and TRBJ2-5, is DTGVSQNPRHKITKRGQNVTFRCDPISEHNRLYWYRQTLGQGPEFLTYFQNEAQLEKSRLLSDRFSAERPKGSFSTLEIQRTEQGDSAMYLCASSPPTGQETQYFGPGTRLLVL.

The chain has TRBV19 and TRBJ2-1, with 8 bases that match TRBD1. Germline V gene data show CDR1 as LNHDA and CDR2 as SQIVND (reference sequence). With V trimmed by 7 bases and J by 7 bases, 15 bases remained unmatched. This CDR3 is 16 amino acids long. The CDR3 bases are TGTGCCAGTAAAGCGCGCGGACAGGGAGTCTTGAATGAGCAGTTCTTC. Translating gives CASKARGQGVLNEQFF.

This chain connects TRBV28 to TRBJ1-4; 7 bases agree with TRBD1. CDR3 size: 15 residues. V was pared by 4 bases and J by 7 bases, with 9 bases of the junction left unmatched. The germline gives CDR1 MDHEN, CDR2 SYDVKM. CDR3 DNA: TGTGCCAGCAGTTACTCGACAGGGTTGAGTGAAAAACTGTTTTTT. It is translated as CASSYSTGLSEKLFF.

This clone has more than one count but fewer than ten. J is TRBJ1-3 and V is TRBV6-6, with a possible D match to TRBD1 (5 bases). Germline V CDR1 and CDR2: MNHNY, SVGAGI (reference sequence). The CDR3 sequence is 14 residues long. Trimming removed 10 bases at V and 3 bases at J, with 16 bases between. In nucleotides, the CDR3 is TGTGCCACTCGACCAGGGCAGGGTGGAAACACCATATATTTT. Residues: CATRPGQGGNTIYF.

The chain joins TRBV4-1 to TRBJ2-3; possibly TRBD2 for D (6 bases). Per the germline V gene, CDR1 is MGHRA and CDR2 is YSYEKL. This CDR3 spans 14 amino acids. Trimming removed 2 bases at V and 4 bases at J, with 10 bases between. Here the CDR3 reads CASSQSGEADTQYF. Written as DNA, the CDR3 is TGCGCCAGCAGCCAATCGGGGGAGGCAGATACGCAGTATTTT.

V and J are TRBV10-1 and TRBJ2-3; D is unresolved. This CDR3 comprises 13 residues. With 0 bases removed from V and 1 base from J, the gap between germline ends came to 2 bases. Per germline, CDR1 WNHNN and CDR2 SYGVQD (reference sequence). As DNA, the CDR3 is TGCGCCAGCAGTGAGTCCGGCACAGATACGCAGTATTTT. It translates to CASSESGTDTQYF.

The chain has TRBV10-1 and TRBJ2-2; 7 bases map to TRBD2. The CDR3 consists of 17 residues. The V gene end was trimmed by 11 bases and the J gene end by 2 bases; junction bases not matched to a gene: 17. CDR1 and CDR2 (germline): WNHNN, SYGVQD (reference sequence). In DNA, the CDR3 is TGCGCCCCGGCTCTAGCGGCTTCCCTATTTAACACCGGGGAGCTGTTTTTT. Translation gives CAPALAASLFNTGELFF.

V and J are TRBV18 and TRBJ2-2; TRBD1 matches 7 bases. CDR1 is KGHSH and CDR2 is LQKENI in the germline V gene. The CDR3 is 14 amino acids. V shed 4 bases and J 4 bases; nucleotides not matched to a gene: 3. The CDR3 DNA reads as TGTGCCAGCTCACAGGGACAGACCACCGGGGAGCTGTTTTTT. The encoded protein is CASSQGQTTGELFF.

Note on this clone: Distinct nucleotide sequences in the sample also encode this CDR3. The chain combines TRBV6-1 with TRBJ1-5; D is uncertain. V shed 5 bases and J shed 3 bases, with 5 bases lying between them. CDR1 is MNHNS, CDR2 SASEGT, per germline. The CDR3 is 12 residues long. CDR3 sequence reads: CASSKYNQPQHF. The CDR3 coding sequence is TGTGCCAGCAGTAAATACAATCAGCCCCAGCATTTT.